These 20 T cell receptor beta chains share one sample of origin, sequenced in a study of T-cell memory formation after mild COVID-19. TCRdb itself ran the 5' RACE reads through MiXCR, one entry per CDR3 protein. Here the sample spans about 130,000 distinct CDR3 sequences, approximately 15% being singletons. The specimen was PBMCs or a T cell subset sorted from them (not recorded which). The receptors derive from a man in his late teens or twenties who had mild COVID-19 (a few samples of this study predate the infection). Cell type and time point are not known.

The table lists this clonotype with a few counts. The genes are TRBV2 and TRBJ2-1, with 8 bases lining up with TRBD1. CDR1 and CDR2 (germline): SNHLY, FYNNEI. The CDR3 totals 13 residues. V trimming: 7 bases; J trimming: 4 bases; junction bases outside the gene matches: 3. In DNA, the CDR3 is TGTGCCAGCATGACAGGGGAATACAATGAGCAGTTCTTC. Encoded protein: CASMTGEYNEQFF.

The V call is TRBV5-5, the J call TRBJ1-1; perhaps TRBD1 as D (6 bases). The CDR3 is made up of 15 amino acids. Deletions cut 6 bases from V and 3 bases from J, with 18 bases between. Per the germline V gene, CDR1 is SGHKS and CDR2 is YYEKEE (reference sequence). CDR3 sequence: CASTQGGGGYTEAFF. CDR3 nucleotides: TGTGCCAGCACCCAGGGCGGGGGCGGGTACACTGAAGCTTTCTTT.

This clonotype came up many times. V gene TRBV6-5 combines with J gene TRBJ2-5; D is perhaps TRBD2 (6 bases). Between the trimmed V and J ends, which lost 0 bases and 9 bases, there was a span of 8 bases. The CDR3 has 12 amino acids. The germline V gene encodes CDR1 MNHEY and CDR2 SVGAGI. Here the CDR3 reads CASSYSGEAQYF. CDR3 sequence (DNA): TGTGCCAGCAGTTACTCGGGGGAGGCCCAGTACTTC.

The CDR3 DNA is TGTGCCAGCAGCTTCGGACAGGGGGCGAGGTCACCCCTCCACTTT. It specifies CASSFGQGARSPLHF. The rearrangement joins TRBV5-5 to TRBJ1-6; TRBD1 matches 11 bases. The germline CDR1 and CDR2 sequences are SGHKS and YYEKEE (reference sequence). The CDR3 contains 15 residues. The J segment lost 10 bases and the V segment lost 2 bases, leaving 5 bases of the junction unmatched.

This clonotype was recorded a few times. The CDR3 sequence is CSARRQNTEAFF. DNA of the CDR3: TGCAGTGCTAGGCGACAAAACACTGAAGCTTTCTTT. The V and J genes are TRBV20-1 and TRBJ1-1; D ambiguous. The CDR3 has 12 residues. V was pared by 3 bases and J by 2 bases, with 7 bases between. CDR1 and CDR2 (germline): DFQATT, SNEGSKA (reference sequence).

This rearrangement joins TRBV9 to TRBJ2-5, with unresolved D. V gave up 0 bases and J gave up 7 bases, with 7 bases separating them. From germline, CDR1 is SGDLS and CDR2 YYNGEE. This CDR3 spans 12 amino acids. CDR3 protein: CASSVGVGTQYF. Here the CDR3 DNA reads TGTGCCAGCAGCGTAGGAGTGGGGACCCAGTACTTC. The full variable domain, in which reference TRBV9 and TRBJ2-5 provide the parts outside the CDR3, is DSGVTQTPKHLITATGQRVTLRCSPRSGDLSVYWYQQSLDQGLQFLIQYYNGEERAKGNILERFSAQQFPDLHSELNLSSLELGDSALYFCASSVGVGTQYFGPGTRLLVL.

This clonotype was detected ten times or more. CDR3 DNA sequence: TGTGCCAGCGCACTCAAGGGACAAGAGACCCAGTACTTC. Translation gives CASALKGQETQYF. The rearrangement links TRBV5-6 to TRBJ2-5, with no clear D. Trimming left V 7 bases short and J 2 bases short, with 12 bases between. Per the germline V gene, CDR1 is SGHDT and CDR2 is YYEEEE. This CDR3 has 13 residues.

This chain uses TRBV5-1 with TRBJ2-5; D tentatively fits TRBD1 or TRBD2 (5 bases each). The V gene lost 6 bases and the J gene lost 2 bases, with 11 bases spanning the gap. The CDR3 sequence is 13 residues long. Germline CDR1 is SGHRS and CDR2 is YFSETQ. CDR3 bases: TGCGCCAGCAAGGGGACGACTCAAGAGACCCAGTACTTC. This sequence encodes CASKGTTQETQYF.

This clonotype came up a few times. V gene TRBV20-1 combines with J gene TRBJ2-3; TRBD2 matches 7 bases. Germline-derived CDR1 and CDR2 are DFQATT and SNEGSKA (reference sequence). The CDR3 is made up of 13 amino acids. The J segment lost 1 base and the V segment lost 5 bases, leaving 3 bases of the junction unmatched. In DNA, the CDR3 is TGCAGTGCTGCTGGGGGGGGCACAGATACGCAGTATTTT. Its protein product is CSAAGGGTDTQYF.

This sequence joins TRBV5-1 and TRBJ2-5, with 8 bases fitting TRBD1. V trimming: 7 bases; J trimming: 5 bases; junction bases outside the gene matches: 10. The CDR3 totals 14 residues. Per the germline V gene, CDR1 is SGHRS and CDR2 is YFSETQ. The CDR3 is CASGGQGVAETQYF. CDR3 nucleotide sequence: TGCGCCAGCGGTGGACAGGGTGTCGCGGAGACCCAGTACTTC.

The CDR3: CASSVVGDLGNSPLHF. In DNA form, the CDR3 reads TGTGCCAGCAGCGTAGTAGGGGACCTCGGAAATTCACCCCTCCACTTT. V usage is TRBV9 and J usage is TRBJ1-6; TRBD1 is a possible D gene (5 bases). Trimming removed 0 bases from V and 7 bases from J, with 14 bases in between. The CDR3 extends over 16 amino acids. Germline values: CDR1 SGDLS, CDR2 YYNGEE.

A few counts support this clonotype. DNA for the CDR3: TGTGCCAGCAGCTTACCTCTAGCGGGAGTCACCGGGGAGCTGTTTTTT. Encoded protein: CASSLPLAGVTGELFF. The genes are TRBV5-6 and TRBJ2-2, with 10 bases that match TRBD2. The CDR3 runs to 16 residues. The germline V gene has CDR1 SGHDT and CDR2 YYEEEE. V lost 2 bases, J lost 4 bases, and 5 bases stayed unmatched.

This sequence joins TRBV7-2 and TRBJ2-3; D not certain. Trimming took off 3 bases at V and 6 bases at J, with 10 bases between the two ends. The CDR3 is 13 amino acids. Germline V gene data show CDR1 as SGHTA and CDR2 as FQGNSA. CDR3 region: CASSFQVPDTQYF. DNA of the CDR3: TGTGCCAGCAGCTTTCAGGTCCCTGATACGCAGTATTTT.

There are a few counts of this clonotype. The chain couples TRBV6-6 to TRBJ1-6; D remains unclear. The CDR3 length is 14 residues. In germline, CDR1 is MNHNY, CDR2 SVGAGI (reference sequence). Deletions cut 2 bases from V and 13 bases from J, with 15 bases between. CDR3 amino acids: CASSYVKLIIPLHF. As DNA, the CDR3 is TGTGCCAGCAGTTACGTAAAGCTGATAATTCCCCTCCACTTT.

This clonotype came up a few times. This chain links TRBV7-2 with TRBJ2-3; D gene uncertain. Per the germline V gene, CDR1 is SGHTA and CDR2 is FQGNSA. The CDR3 has 13 residues. Trimming removed 3 bases from V and 4 bases from J, with 8 bases in between. The CDR3 DNA reads as TGTGCCAGCAGCTTTATGCCGGCAGATACGCAGTATTTT. This encodes CASSFMPADTQYF.

This clonotype was counted between two and nine times. The rearrangement uses TRBV6-5 and TRBJ1-1; no clear D gene. The germline V gene encodes CDR1 MNHEY and CDR2 SVGAGI. With 7 bases removed from V and 4 bases from J, the gap between germline ends came to 13 bases. This CDR3 spans 13 amino acids. The CDR3: CASKGSSGTEAFF. The CDR3 nucleotides are TGTGCCAGCAAAGGGTCCAGTGGCACTGAAGCTTTCTTT.

The genes are TRBV20-1 and TRBJ2-5; the match to TRBD2 covers 9 bases. V gave up 7 bases and J gave up 1 base; unmatched junction bases: 7. The CDR3 has 14 residues. Germline CDR1 and CDR2: DFQATT and SNEGSKA (reference sequence). CDR3 nucleotide sequence: TGCAGTGGGGGTCTAGCGGGGCTCCAAGAGACCCAGTACTTC. Protein product: CSGGLAGLQETQYF.

This clonotype was seen only a few times. The chain carries TRBV6-6 and TRBJ1-4, with D perhaps TRBD1 (6 bases). V was pared by 4 bases and J by 8 bases, with 14 bases between. The germline CDR1 and CDR2 sequences are MNHNY and SVGAGI (reference sequence). This CDR3 is built from 14 residues. CDR3 sequence reads: CASSWWGLEEKLFF. The CDR3 DNA reads TGTGCCAGCAGTTGGTGGGGGCTTGAGGAAAAACTGTTTTTT.

Only a few counts were recorded for this clonotype. The rearrangement links TRBV4-2 to TRBJ2-5; D is perhaps TRBD2 (6 bases). Deletions cut 2 bases from V and 3 bases from J, with 22 bases between. CDR1 LGHNA and CDR2 YNFKEQ come from the germline V gene. There are 18 residues in the CDR3. CDR3 protein: CASSQPLGALGLEETQYF. As DNA, the CDR3 is TGTGCCAGCAGCCAACCCTTAGGGGCGCTGGGACTCGAAGAGACCCAGTACTTC.

Only a few counts were recorded for this clonotype. V gene TRBV20-1 combines with J gene TRBJ1-4, with D tentatively TRBD1 (5 bases). The CDR3 contains 14 residues. Per the germline V gene, CDR1 is DFQATT and CDR2 is SNEGSKA (reference sequence). Trimming cost V 0 bases and J 8 bases, with 13 bases left between them. The DNA for the CDR3 is TGCAGTGCTAGAGATCCCAGGGTCGAAGAAAAACTGTTTTTT. Its translation: CSARDPRVEEKLFF.